This T cell receptor beta chain was sequenced during a study of technical replicates of blood from a handful of donors (dated by TCRdb to between 2016 and 2019). Libraries were built with the immunoSEQ multiplex PCR assay. TCRdb mirrors the immuneACCESS table, restricted to in-frame sequences. Some clones are absent from its copies; in checked studies, under half trace to an unresolved V gene, and the reason for the others is unknown. In all, the sample holds approximately 79,000 clones, and around 94% of those were seen once. Together, the top ten hold roughly 0.36% of the sample. V is pared back by 4 bases and J by 2 bases, with 18 bases lying between the germline termini. From the cysteine through the phenylalanine, the CDR3 covers 16 amino acids. The only DNA kept is the CDR3, 48 bases in frame from the first base. For CDR1 and CDR2, the germline V gene lists MNHNS and SASEGT. Note on this clone: The target of this receptor is not known. Per-base quality was not reported, and no clone a single base away is much larger than it.

The clonotype comes from a human donor in good health. The sample consisted of T cells isolated from PBMCs. The chain is assembled from TRBV6-1 and TRBJ2-7, with no confidently assigned D gene. The CDR3 in this case is CASSVTPVYSPYEQYF. The sequenced DNA: TGTGCCAGCAGTGTAACCCCGGTATATTCACCCTACGAGCAGTACTTC.